The 27 T cell receptor beta chains below were found in one sample sequenced in a study of blood T cell repertoires in COVID-19. Sequenced by immunoSEQ multiplex PCR; TCRdb stores in-frame clones only, minus some. The sample has some 58,000 clones; about nine tenths are singletons. What was sequenced was peripheral blood. All receptors derive from a man between 35 and 55 years old with acute or convalescent COVID-19.

This rearrangement joins TRBV19 to TRBJ2-7, with 12 nucleotides matching TRBD2. In germline, CDR1 is LNHDA, CDR2 SQIVND (reference sequence). The CDR3 spans 18 residues. V trimming: 0 bases; J trimming: 5 bases; junction bases outside the gene matches: 11. The CDR3 reads CASSIDARLAGGPNEQYF. The DNA of the CDR3 is TGTGCCAGTAGTATAGATGCGCGGCTAGCGGGAGGGCCCAACGAGCAGTACTTC.

J is TRBJ1-2 and V is TRBV30; 8 nucleotides align to TRBD1. V dropped 2 bases and J dropped 5; count of bases not matched to a gene: 7. Germline V gives CDR1 GTSNPN, CDR2 SVGIG (reference sequence). The CDR3 sequence is 14 residues long. CDR3 bases: TGTGCCTGGAGTTCGCCGGGACAGGCTTATGGCTACACCTTC. Translation: CAWSSPGQAYGYTF.

The chain has TRBV5-1 and TRBJ2-2; D call uncertain. Germline V gives CDR1 SGHRS, CDR2 YFSETQ. V dropped 2 bases and J dropped 1 base, with 6 bases sitting between them. The CDR3 has 14 residues. The CDR3 here is CASSFFGNTGELFF. The CDR3 DNA sequence: TGCGCCAGCAGCTTTTTCGGGAACACCGGGGAGCTGTTTTTT.

On this clone: This same CDR3 is encoded by further DNA sequences in the sample. This sequence joins TRBV9 and TRBJ1-1; unclear D gene. The germline gives CDR1 SGDLS, CDR2 YYNGEE. Between the trimmed V and J ends, which lost 0 bases and 1 base, there was a span of 4 bases. This CDR3 has 13 residues. This CDR3 reads CASSVAQNTEAFF. CDR3 sequence (DNA): TGTGCCAGCAGCGTAGCACAGAACACTGAAGCTTTCTTT.

A few counts support this clone. CDR3 nucleotides: TGCGCCAGCAGTGATCAGGGGGCCCTCACCACAGATACGCAGTATTTT. It specifies CASSDQGALTTDTQYF. The chain has TRBV10-2 and TRBJ2-3; 8 bases fit TRBD1. The length of the CDR3 is 16 residues. From germline, CDR1 is WSHSY and CDR2 SAAADI. The junction had 7 bases not matched to a gene; V was cut back by 3 bases and J by 2 bases.

The chain recombines TRBV6-5 with TRBJ1-3; D may be TRBD1 (5 bases). Deletions cut 4 bases from V and 3 bases from J, with 10 bases between. Germline lookup yields CDR1 MNHEY and CDR2 SVGAGI. This CDR3 contains 14 residues. The CDR3 protein is CASSSQGVGNTIYF. CDR3 sequence (DNA): TGTGCCAGCAGTTCGCAGGGTGTTGGAAACACCATATATTTT.

This clone turned up a few times. The rearrangement uses TRBV11-3 and TRBJ2-7, with 9 bases fitting TRBD2. Unmatched junction bases numbered 5, after V lost 3 bases and J lost 2 bases. This CDR3 is built from 15 residues. Per the germline V gene, CDR1 is SGHNT and CDR2 is YENEEA. CDR3: CASSFGLAPTYEQYF. In nucleotides, the CDR3 is TGTGCCAGCAGCTTCGGACTAGCGCCTACCTACGAGCAGTACTTC.

The chain employs TRBV10-3 and TRBJ1-2; TRBD1 matches at 9 bases. Germline values: CDR1 ENHRY, CDR2 SYGVKD. V dropped 0 bases and J dropped 5; count of bases not matched to a gene: 1. This CDR3 comprises 14 residues. The CDR3, as DNA: TGTGCCATCAGTGAGTCTGGACAGGGGTATGGCTACACCTTC. Protein sequence: CAISESGQGYGYTF.

The V and J genes are TRBV7-3 and TRBJ2-5; TRBD2 matches 7 bases. Germline CDR1 reads SGHTA; CDR2 reads FQGTGA. The V and J ends lost 5 bases and 2 bases, in that order; junction bases with no gene match: 5. The CDR3 runs 14 residues. The CDR3 spells CASSTGGGQETQYF. DNA for the CDR3: TGTGCCAGCAGCACGGGGGGAGGACAAGAGACCCAGTACTTC.

The rearrangement links TRBV6-1 to TRBJ2-1; TRBD2 matches 7 bases. Germline trimming cut 1 base from V and 9 bases from J; bases unmatched to any gene: 15. The CDR3 is 17 amino acids. Germline V gives CDR1 MNHNS, CDR2 SASEGT. Written as DNA, the CDR3 is TGTGCCAGCAGTGAAGGGCCTCCGGCTAGCGGTCATGTTGAGCAGTTCTTC. It is translated as CASSEGPPASGHVEQFF.

The V call is TRBV5-1, the J call TRBJ2-5; a weak D match, TRBD2 (6 bases). This CDR3 spans 14 amino acids. V dropped 0 bases and J dropped 0 bases, with 6 bases sitting between them. From germline, CDR1 is SGHRS and CDR2 YFSETQ. The DNA of the CDR3 is TGCGCCAGCAGCTTGGGCGGGAACCAAGAGACCCAGTACTTC. It encodes CASSLGGNQETQYF.

This clone was found once. J is TRBJ2-3 and V is TRBV7-9; 8 bases map to TRBD2. The CDR3 is 15 amino acids. Germline V gene sequence: CDR1 SEHNR, CDR2 FQNEAQ (reference sequence). The trim removed 5 bases at V and 2 bases at J, leaving 6 bases unmatched. CDR3 bases: TGTGCCAGCAGCCGAGTTAGCGGGGTCACAGATACGCAGTATTTT. Amino acids: CASSRVSGVTDTQYF.

The CDR3 nucleotides are TGTGCCGGGATGACTAGCGGCTCCTACAATGAGCAGTTCTTC. This translates into CAGMTSGSYNEQFF. V gene TRBV25-1 combines with J gene TRBJ2-1; the match to TRBD2 covers 9 bases. V was pared by 11 bases and J by 0 bases, with 5 bases of the junction left unmatched. The germline CDR1 and CDR2 sequences are MGHDK and SYGVNS. The CDR3 runs 14 residues. Based on the CDR3 plus reference TRBV25-1 and TRBJ2-1, the full variable domain is EADIYQTPRYLVIGTGKKITLECSQTMGHDKMYWYQQDPGMELHLIHYSYGVNSTEKGDLSSESTVSRIRTEHFPLTLESARPSHTSQYLCAGMTSGSYNEQFFGPGTRLTVL.

As DNA, the CDR3 is TGCGCCAGCAGTCAATCGGATCTCCCCGGGGAGGGTGTGGGCTCTGGGGCCAACGTCCTGACTTTC. Translating it yields CASSQSDLPGEGVGSGANVLTF. The gene calls are TRBV23-1 and TRBJ2-6; 7 bases line up with TRBD2. TRBV23-1 is an open reading frame, and its role is uncertain. This CDR3 contains 22 residues. V trimming: 0 bases; J trimming: 0 bases; junction bases outside the gene matches: 17.

Only a few counts were recorded for this clone. The chain combines TRBV19 with TRBJ2-2, with 12 bases aligning to TRBD2. Per the germline V gene, CDR1 is LNHDA and CDR2 is SQIVND (reference sequence). This CDR3 comprises 17 residues. Trimming took 5 bases from V and 5 from J; bases not matched to a gene: 9. CDR3: CASSSRTSGKWTGELFF. The CDR3 DNA reads as TGTGCCAGTAGTTCCCGGACTAGCGGGAAATGGACCGGGGAGCTGTTTTTT.

The gene calls are TRBV2 and TRBJ2-3; 8 bases match TRBD2. With V trimmed by 8 bases and J by 2 bases, 9 bases remained unmatched. The germline gives CDR1 SNHLY, CDR2 FYNNEI. This CDR3 is 15 amino acids long. CDR3 in amino acids: CASGGAGGITDTQYF. CDR3 bases: TGTGCCAGCGGGGGGGCGGGAGGCATCACAGATACGCAGTATTTT.

This chain uses TRBV5-6 with TRBJ2-7; TRBD1 might be the D (5 bases). Between the trimmed V and J ends, which lost 2 bases and 6 bases, there was a span of 12 bases. The CDR3 loop spans 13 amino acids. Germline V gene sequence: CDR1 SGHDT, CDR2 YYEEEE. In nucleotides, the CDR3 is TGTGCCAGCAGCTTCCAGGGTATAGGCGAGCAGTACTTC. Its protein product is CASSFQGIGEQYF.

Concerning this clone itself: Germline and junction disagree at one end, which may indicate a read error. This chain joins TRBV5-1 and TRBJ1-5; 7 nucleotides align to TRBD1. The CDR3 runs to 12 residues. Germline V gene data show CDR1 as SGHRS and CDR2 as YFSETQ. Written as DNA, the CDR3 is TGCGCCAGCAGTTCTGGGACAGCCTTCAAGGATTTT. Amino acids: CASSSGTAFKDF.

The CDR3 is CASSDSRGATGELFF. CDR3 coding DNA: TGTGCCAGCAGTGACTCCAGGGGGGCCACCGGGGAGCTGTTTTTT. V and J are TRBV6-4 and TRBJ2-2; D perhaps matches TRBD1 (7 bases). The CDR3 runs 15 residues. The V gene's germline CDR1 is MRHNA and CDR2 SNTAGT. V shed 0 bases and J shed 4 bases, with 9 bases lying between them.

V gene TRBV19 combines with J gene TRBJ1-5, with TRBD1 matching over 8 bases. Per the germline V gene, CDR1 is LNHDA and CDR2 is SQIVND (reference sequence). V was clipped by 1 base and J by 7 bases; unmatched bases: 6. The CDR3 covers 15 residues. The CDR3: CASSIAPGGGQPQHF. Here the CDR3 DNA reads TGTGCCAGTAGTATAGCCCCAGGGGGCGGCCAGCCCCAGCATTTT.

The chain combines TRBV6-5 with TRBJ1-2, with 9 bases aligning to TRBD1. This CDR3 has 16 residues. The germline CDR1 and CDR2 sequences are MNHEY and SVGAGI. The ends lost 0 bases at V and 7 bases at J; junction bases unmatched: 9. Here the CDR3 reads CASSYSGTGRTRGYTF. In nucleotides, the CDR3 is TGTGCCAGCAGTTACTCAGGGACAGGGAGGACTCGTGGCTACACCTTC.

J is TRBJ1-1 and V is TRBV7-3; D not resolved. Germline assignment: CDR1 SGHTA and CDR2 FQGTGA. V lost 5 bases, J lost 0 bases, and 13 bases lay in between. CDR3 size: 15 residues. CDR3 in amino acids: CASSQTITVNTEAFF. CDR3 nucleotide sequence: TGTGCCAGCAGCCAAACCATAACAGTGAACACTGAAGCTTTCTTT.

The chain couples TRBV5-6 to TRBJ2-7; 8 bases are shared with TRBD2. This CDR3 contains 15 residues. Per the germline V gene, CDR1 is SGHDT and CDR2 is YYEEEE. The trim removed 5 bases at V and 5 bases at J, leaving 12 bases unmatched. The chain's CDR3 is CASSQAGTRVHEQYF. CDR3 bases: TGTGCCAGCAGTCAAGCCGGGACTAGAGTACACGAGCAGTACTTC.

The chain is built from TRBV2 and TRBJ2-6, with 7 bases identical to TRBD1. Trimming at V came to 8 bases and at J to 2 bases, leaving 12 bases not matched to a gene. The CDR3 sequence is 17 residues long. Germline values: CDR1 SNHLY, CDR2 FYNNEI. In DNA form, the CDR3 reads TGTGCCAGCTCCCGACAGGGACCATTAACTGGGGCCAACGTCCTGACTTTC. Translation gives CASSRQGPLTGANVLTF.

V is TRBV24-1 and J is TRBJ2-3; 8 nucleotides align to TRBD1. Germline-derived CDR1 and CDR2 are KGHDR and SFDVKD. V shed 10 bases, J shed 2 bases, and the junction held 4 bases outside the gene matches. The CDR3 covers 13 residues. The CDR3 loop is CATGQENTDTQYF. The CDR3 nucleotides are TGTGCCACGGGACAGGAGAACACAGATACGCAGTATTTT.

The chain uses TRBV6-6 and TRBJ2-5, with 7 bases identical to TRBD1. The CDR3 runs to 13 residues. V gave up 6 bases and J gave up 5 bases; unmatched junction bases: 6. The germline V gene encodes CDR1 MNHNY and CDR2 SVGAGI (reference sequence). CDR3 amino acids: CASSVTGMETQYF. CDR3 DNA: TGTGCCAGCAGCGTGACAGGGATGGAGACCCAGTACTTC.

The chain links TRBV5-4 to TRBJ2-5; TRBD2 aligns across 8 bases. V lost 3 bases and J lost 1; bases outside the gene matches: 11. Germline V lookup: CDR1 SGHNT, CDR2 YYREEE (reference sequence). The CDR3 contains 17 residues. The CDR3 here is CASSSMASGPFQETQYF. DNA of the CDR3: TGTGCCAGCAGCTCGATGGCTAGCGGGCCTTTCCAAGAGACCCAGTACTTC.